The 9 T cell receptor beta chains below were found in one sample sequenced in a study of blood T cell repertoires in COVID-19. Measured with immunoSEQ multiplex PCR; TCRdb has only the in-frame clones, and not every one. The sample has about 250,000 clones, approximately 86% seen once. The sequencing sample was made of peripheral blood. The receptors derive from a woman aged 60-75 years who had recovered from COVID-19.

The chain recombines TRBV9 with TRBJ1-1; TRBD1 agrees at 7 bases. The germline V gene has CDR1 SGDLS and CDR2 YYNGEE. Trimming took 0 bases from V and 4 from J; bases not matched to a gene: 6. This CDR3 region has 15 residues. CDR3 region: CASSVGTDRVTEAFF. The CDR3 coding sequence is TGTGCCAGCAGCGTAGGTACCGACAGGGTCACTGAAGCTTTCTTT.

The CDR3 nucleotides read TGCAGCGCTGTGACAGGGCTCTACGGGCAGCCCCAGCATTTT. Translation: CSAVTGLYGQPQHF. The chain links TRBV29-1 to TRBJ1-5; 7 bases agree with TRBD1. The CDR3 has 14 residues. CDR1 and CDR2 from the germline V gene are SQVTM and ANQGSEA. The V gene end was trimmed by 7 bases and the J gene end by 7 bases; junction bases not matched to a gene: 13. The entire variable domain, with the rest obtained from reference TRBV29-1 and TRBJ1-5, is as follows: SAVISQKPSRDICQRGTSLTIQCQVDSQVTMMFWYRQQPGQSLTLIATANQGSEATYESGFVIDKFPISRPNLTFSTLTVSNMSPEDSSIYLCSAVTGLYGQPQHFGDGTRLSIL.

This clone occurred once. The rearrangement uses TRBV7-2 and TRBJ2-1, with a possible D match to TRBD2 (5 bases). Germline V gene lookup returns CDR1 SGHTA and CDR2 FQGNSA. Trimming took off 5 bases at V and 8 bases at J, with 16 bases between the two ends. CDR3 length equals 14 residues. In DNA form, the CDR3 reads TGTGCCAGCAGCGGCCAGGTCACTAGACATGAGCAGTTCTTC. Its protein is CASSGQVTRHEQFF.

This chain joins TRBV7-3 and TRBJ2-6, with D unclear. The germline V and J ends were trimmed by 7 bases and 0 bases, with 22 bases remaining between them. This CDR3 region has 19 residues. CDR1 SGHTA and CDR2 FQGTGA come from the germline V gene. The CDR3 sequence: CASILGSSTPSSGANVLTF. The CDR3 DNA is TGTGCCAGCATCCTGGGTTCGTCGACACCGAGCTCTGGGGCCAACGTCCTGACTTTC.

CDR3 sequence (DNA): TGTGCCACCACCGGGTGGCAGGGCCCCGGGGAGCTGTTTTTT. Protein product: CATTGWQGPGELFF. The chain employs TRBV3-1 (or the pseudogene TRBV3-2) and TRBJ2-2; the D gene is possibly TRBD1 (5 bases). The CDR3 is made up of 14 amino acids. Trimming removed 10 bases from V and 6 bases from J, with 18 bases in between. The germline gives CDR1 LGHDT, CDR2 YNNKEL (reference sequence).

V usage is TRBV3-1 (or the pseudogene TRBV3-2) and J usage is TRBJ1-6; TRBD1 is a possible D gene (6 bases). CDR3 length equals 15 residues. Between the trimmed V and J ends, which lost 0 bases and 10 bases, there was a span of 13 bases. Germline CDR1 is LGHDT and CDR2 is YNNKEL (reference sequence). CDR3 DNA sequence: TGTGCCAGCAGCCAAGATCTTGGGGGACAATCACCCCTCCACTTT. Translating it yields CASSQDLGGQSPLHF.

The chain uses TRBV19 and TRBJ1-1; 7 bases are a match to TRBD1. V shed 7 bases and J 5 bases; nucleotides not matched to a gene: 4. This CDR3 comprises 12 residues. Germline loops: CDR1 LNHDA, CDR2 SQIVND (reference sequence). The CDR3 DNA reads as TGTGCCAGTACTACAGGGGTTACTGAAGCTTTCTTT. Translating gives CASTTGVTEAFF.

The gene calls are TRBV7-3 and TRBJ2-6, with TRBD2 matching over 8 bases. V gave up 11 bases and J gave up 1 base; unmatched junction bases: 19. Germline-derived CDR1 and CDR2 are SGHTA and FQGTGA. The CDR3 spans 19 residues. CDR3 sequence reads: CAGPEGGSGDSSGANVLTF. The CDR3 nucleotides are TGTGCCGGCCCAGAGGGAGGTAGCGGGGACTCGTCTGGGGCCAACGTCCTGACTTTC. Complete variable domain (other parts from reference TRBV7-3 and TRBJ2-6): GAGVSQTPSNKVTEKGKYVELRCDPISGHTALYWYRQSLGQGPEFLIYFQGTGAADDSGLPNDRFFAVRPEGSVSTLKIQRTERGDSAVYLCAGPEGGSGDSSGANVLTFGAGSRLTVL.

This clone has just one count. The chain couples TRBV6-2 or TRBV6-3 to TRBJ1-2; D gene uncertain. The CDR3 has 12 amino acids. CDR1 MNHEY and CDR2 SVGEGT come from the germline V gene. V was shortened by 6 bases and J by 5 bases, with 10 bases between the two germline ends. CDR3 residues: CASSLSGYGYTF. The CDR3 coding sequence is TGTGCCAGCAGCCTCAGCGGGTATGGCTACACCTTC.